The T cell receptor (beta chain) under discussion was sequenced for a study of human T cells and chemical hapten exposure. TCRdb processed the RACE reads anew with MiXCR; each CDR3 protein has one entry. The sample consists of approximately 77,000 distinct CDR3 sequences, about 15% of them appearing once. Trimming removed 0 bases at V and 2 bases at J, with 7 bases between. From germline, CDR1 is DFQATT and CDR2 SNEGSKA (reference sequence). The CDR3 runs 13 residues. The sample's time point: pre-sensitization, week 0. Noted treatment: therapeutic diphenylcyclopropenone sensitization with weekly scalp DPC.

This clonotype originated in a woman aged 45-65 years with alopecia areata. Some clones in this sample may be carry-over from other donors' samples. V usage is TRBV20-1 and J usage is TRBJ1-2; D is unresolved. Sequencing was performed on whole blood, taken in connection with sensitization to the hapten diphenylcyclopropenone (DPC). CDR3 protein: CSARDGGNYGYTF. The CDR3 coding sequence is TGCAGTGCTAGAGATGGAGGGAACTATGGCTACACCTTC.